Following are 19 T cell receptor beta chains from one sample sequenced in a study of read filtering for tumor transcriptome and immune sequencing. Molecular barcoded adaptors covering alpha/delta and beta/gamma chains were used on approximately 400 ng RNA. Via MiXCR, TCRdb re-called the reads, giving one row per CDR3 protein. The sample lists about 24,000 distinct CDR3 sequences, 20% to 25% seen once, with about 17% in the top ten. Sequenced sample: a population of CD138-negative cells sorted from bone marrow. Every receptor here comes from a donor at least 40 years old with multiple myeloma.

This clonotype appeared many times. The chain carries TRBV5-1 and TRBJ2-1; 11 bases fit TRBD2. Germline V gene lookup returns CDR1 SGHRS and CDR2 YFSETQ. Trimming cost V 4 bases and J 6 bases; bases outside gene matches: 6. The CDR3 is 15 residues long. The CDR3, as DNA: TGCGCCAGCAGCCTACGACTAGCGGGAACCAATGAGCAGTTCTTC. Its translation is CASSLRLAGTNEQFF.

Regarding this clonotype: A read error may be the cause here, since a much bigger clone is one base away. The chain links TRBV29-1 to TRBJ2-3; 7 bases map to TRBD2. The CDR3 sequence is 14 residues long. Germline V lookup: CDR1 SQVTM, CDR2 ANQGSEA. The CDR3 spells CGVESSGTARTQYF. The CDR3 DNA reads TGCGGCGTTGAATCGAGCGGGACGGCGCGAACGCAGTATTTT.

This clonotype was detected ten times or more. The chain is built from TRBV11-2 and TRBJ1-1; 9 bases line up with TRBD1. Germline loops: CDR1 SGHAT, CDR2 FQNNGV. J lost 6 bases, V lost 3 bases, and 11 bases had no gene match. The CDR3 totals 16 residues. CDR3 sequence: CASSFYPGQGPAEAFF. In nucleotides, the CDR3 is TGTGCCAGCAGCTTTTACCCGGGACAGGGCCCCGCTGAAGCTTTCTTT.

This chain links TRBV5-1 with TRBJ2-1; TRBD2 agrees at 10 bases. The CDR3 length is 15 residues. Trimming removed 6 bases from V and 8 bases from J; junction bases left unmatched: 11. Per the germline V gene, CDR1 is SGHRS and CDR2 is YFSETQ. Written as DNA, the CDR3 is TGCGCCAGCACACCGGGGACTAGCGCCCGGGATGAGCAGTTCTTC. It encodes CASTPGTSARDEQFF.

The sample holds many counts of this clonotype. This chain uses TRBV6-1 with TRBJ2-2; D unresolved. CDR1 is MNHNS and CDR2 is SASEGT in the germline V gene. CDR3 length equals 12 residues. V lost 2 bases, J lost 9 bases, and 7 bases lay in between. This CDR3 reads CASSELSWELFF. CDR3 sequence (DNA): TGTGCCAGCAGTGAATTATCCTGGGAGCTGTTTTTT.

Ten or more counts support this clonotype. CDR3 amino acids: CAWGSGRVPDLYNEQFF. CDR3 nucleotide sequence: TGTGCCTGGGGTAGCGGGAGGGTCCCAGACCTCTACAATGAGCAGTTCTTC. The rearrangement links TRBV30 to TRBJ2-1; TRBD2 matches at 11 bases. J gave up 3 bases and V 5 bases, and 12 bases lay outside the gene matches. CDR3 size: 17 residues. CDR1 and CDR2 from the germline V gene are GTSNPN and SVGIG (reference sequence).

This clonotype was recorded at least ten times. V gene TRBV28 combines with J gene TRBJ2-1; 8 nucleotides align to TRBD2. Losses at the gene ends were 7 bases for V and 0 bases for J; bases not matched to a gene: 5. The CDR3 runs to 15 residues. Germline V gene sequence: CDR1 MDHEN, CDR2 SYDVKM. This CDR3 is CASTNSGTSYNEQFF. The CDR3 DNA sequence: TGTGCCAGCACCAATAGCGGGACCTCCTACAATGAGCAGTTCTTC.

This clonotype was detected many times. This chain links TRBV19 with TRBJ1-5; D is ambiguous. V was pared by 3 bases and J by 0 bases, with 6 bases between. CDR3 length: 14 amino acids. Germline V gene lookup returns CDR1 LNHDA and CDR2 SQIVND (reference sequence). The CDR3 region is CASSIKHSNQPQHF. In nucleotides, the CDR3 is TGTGCCAGTAGTATTAAGCATAGCAATCAGCCCCAGCATTTT.

The chain links TRBV4-2 to TRBJ2-1; 9 nucleotides agree with TRBD2. Germline CDR1 and CDR2: LGHNA and YNFKEQ. The V and J ends lost 4 bases and 12 bases, in that order; junction bases with no gene match: 16. CDR3 length equals 16 residues. This CDR3 reads CASSRLGPAGGAVQFF. For the CDR3, the DNA is TGTGCCAGCAGCCGACTGGGACCAGCGGGGGGAGCCGTGCAGTTCTTC.

Concerning this clonotype itself: A junction end diverges from the germline sequence, so it may reflect a read error. J is TRBJ2-7 and V is TRBV5-1; perhaps TRBD1 as D (6 bases). The CDR3 length is 15 residues. Germline V gene lookup returns CDR1 SGHRS and CDR2 YFSETQ. Here the CDR3 reads CASSDRGGSPYERYF. CDR3 coding DNA: TGCGCCAGCAGCGATCGAGGGGGAAGCCCCTACGAGCGGTACTTC.

This sequence joins TRBV6-1 and TRBJ1-5; 8 nucleotides align to TRBD1. The CDR3 sequence is 18 residues long. J lost 7 bases, V lost 1 base, and 15 bases had no gene match. Germline V gene data show CDR1 as MNHNS and CDR2 as SASEGT. CDR3 sequence reads: CASSEGTGLRWIKQPQHF. The CDR3 DNA sequence: TGTGCCAGCAGTGAAGGGACAGGGCTAAGGTGGATCAAGCAGCCCCAGCATTTT.

The CDR3 sequence: CASSSLTGSTGELFF. The DNA of the CDR3 is TGTGCCAGCAGCTCCCTGACAGGAAGCACCGGGGAGCTGTTTTTT. The chain recombines TRBV7-3 with TRBJ2-2, with TRBD1 as a possible D gene (6 bases). CDR1 is SGHTA, CDR2 FQGTGA, per germline. CDR3 length: 15 residues. Trimming left V 4 bases short and J 4 bases short, with 13 bases between.

In this sample, this clonotype turned up many times. This chain links TRBV10-3 with TRBJ2-2, with TRBD2 matching 10 bases. Germline values: CDR1 ENHRY, CDR2 SYGVKD. The CDR3 length is 16 residues. The trim removed 3 bases at V and 4 bases at J, leaving 5 bases unmatched. The CDR3 bases are TGTGCCATCAGTGACCCTAGCGGGAGATCCACCGGGGAGCTGTTTTTT. This codes for CAISDPSGRSTGELFF.

The table lists this clonotype with many counts. The V and J genes are TRBV29-1 and TRBJ1-2; D may be TRBD1 (5 bases). Per the germline V gene, CDR1 is SQVTM and CDR2 is ANQGSEA. The germline V and J ends were trimmed by 3 bases and 7 bases, with 9 bases remaining between them. There are 11 residues in the CDR3. The CDR3 nucleotides are TGCAGCGTTGAGGGCAGGGTTGGCTACACCTTC. Translation: CSVEGRVGYTF.

This clonotype was detected ten times or more. The chain joins TRBV12-3 or TRBV12-4 to TRBJ2-3; unclear D gene. V dropped 7 bases and J dropped 4 bases, with 12 bases sitting between them. The CDR3 has 13 residues. The CDR3 spells CASTYLAADTQYF. CDR3 DNA: TGTGCCAGCACCTACCTGGCGGCAGATACGCAGTATTTT.

The V call is TRBV5-5, the J call TRBJ2-3; possibly TRBD1 for D (6 bases). The CDR3 runs to 16 residues. The germline gives CDR1 SGHKS, CDR2 YYEKEE (reference sequence). Trimming removed 0 bases from V and 9 bases from J, with 20 bases in between. The chain's CDR3 is CASSLGQVRVLGTQYF. CDR3 in DNA: TGTGCCAGCAGCTTGGGACAGGTCCGGGTATTAGGCACGCAGTATTTT. The complete variable domain, with remaining parts taken from reference TRBV5-5 and TRBJ2-3, reads DAGVTQSPTHLIKTRGQQVTLRCSPISGHKSVSWYQQVLGQGPQFIFQYYEKEERGRGNFPDRFSARQFPNYSSELNVNALLLGDSALYLCASSLGQVRVLGTQYFGPGTRLTVL.

This chain connects TRBV28 to TRBJ2-3, with 11 positions matching TRBD2. The CDR3 consists of 18 residues. J was trimmed by 2 bases and V by 4 bases; bases with no gene match: 11. Germline V gene sequence: CDR1 MDHEN, CDR2 SYDVKM. CDR3 in DNA: TGTGCCAGCAGTTCATCTATCGGACTAGCGGGCGACACAGATACGCAGTATTTT. Its translation is CASSSSIGLAGDTDTQYF.

This clonotype was observed at least ten times. The rearrangement uses TRBV6-2 or TRBV6-3 and TRBJ1-5, with D tentatively TRBD1 (5 bases). Germline V CDR1 and CDR2: MNHEY, SVGEGT. V was trimmed by 4 bases and J by 5 bases, leaving 15 bases between them. The CDR3 consists of 15 residues. The CDR3 DNA reads TGTGCCAGCAGTTCGGGGGGTAGCGGGCATCAGCCCCAGCATTTT. It codes for CASSSGGSGHQPQHF.

The table lists this clonotype with many counts. The chain is built from TRBV30 and TRBJ2-3; D may be TRBD1 (6 bases). Germline V lookup: CDR1 GTSNPN, CDR2 SVGIG (reference sequence). There are 13 residues in the CDR3. V was clipped by 4 bases and J by 2 bases, with 10 bases between them. In DNA form, the CDR3 reads TGTGCCTGGAACGGACAGTCCACAGATACGCAGTATTTT. Protein product: CAWNGQSTDTQYF.